This entry lists 3 T cell receptor beta chains sequenced from one sample in a study of T cells in Graves' hyperthyroidism and ophthalmopathy. Using RNA transcripts as the source, TCR beta CDR3 regions were amplified. HTBI primers drove first-round RT-PCR of the TCR CDR3. Each CDR3 protein gets one entry after TCRdb re-called the multiplex PCR reads with MiXCR. The table shows about 300,000 distinct CDR3 sequences, with about 19% occurring only once. Sequencing was done on a sample of blood. The receptors were gathered from a man aged 50 to 59 with Graves' ophthalmopathy.

This chain connects TRBV12-3 or TRBV12-4 to TRBJ1-6; D gene uncertain. The V and J ends lost 1 base and 9 bases respectively, with 7 bases between them. The CDR3 totals 13 residues. CDR3 bases: TGTGCCAGCAGTTTAGGGTTTGGTTCACCCCTCCACTTT. Translation: CASSLGFGSPLHF.

This clonotype was seen many times. The gene calls are TRBV7-8 and TRBJ2-5, with 11 bases aligning to TRBD1. CDR3 length equals 15 residues. Per germline, CDR1 SGHVS and CDR2 FQNEAQ. V was pared by 5 bases and J by 4 bases, with 6 bases of the junction left unmatched. CDR3 in DNA: TGTGCCAGCAGCCCGCGGACAGGGGGCACAGAGACCCAGTACTTC. Its translation: CASSPRTGGTETQYF. The whole variable domain, filled in from reference TRBV7-8 and TRBJ2-5, reads GAGVSQSPRYKVAKRGQDVALRCDPISGHVSLFWYQQALGQGPEFLTYFQNEAQLDKSGLPSDRFFAERPEGSVSTLKIQRTQQEDSAVYLCASSPRTGGTETQYFGPGTRLLVL.

A single count supports this clonotype. The rearrangement links TRBV20-1 to TRBJ2-7; 9 bases match TRBD1. The V and J ends lost 0 bases and 4 bases, in that order; junction bases with no gene match: 7. The germline V gene has CDR1 DFQATT and CDR2 SNEGSKA (reference sequence). This CDR3 comprises 15 residues. The CDR3 nucleotides read TGCAGTGCTAGAGATAGACAGGGGGTTGTGTACGAGCAGTACTTC. As protein: CSARDRQGVVYEQYF.